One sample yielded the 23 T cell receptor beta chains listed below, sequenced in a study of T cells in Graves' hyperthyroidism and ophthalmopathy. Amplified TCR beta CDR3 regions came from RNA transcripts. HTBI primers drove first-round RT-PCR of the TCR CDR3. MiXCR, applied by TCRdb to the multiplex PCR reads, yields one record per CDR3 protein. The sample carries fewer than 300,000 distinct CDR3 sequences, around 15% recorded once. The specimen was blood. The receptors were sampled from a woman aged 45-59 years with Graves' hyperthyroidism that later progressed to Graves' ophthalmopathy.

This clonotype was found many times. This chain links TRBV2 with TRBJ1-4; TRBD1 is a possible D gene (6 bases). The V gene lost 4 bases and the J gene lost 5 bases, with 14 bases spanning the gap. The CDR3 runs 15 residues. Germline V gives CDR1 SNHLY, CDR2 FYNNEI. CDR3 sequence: CASSVEGQGNEKLFF. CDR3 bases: TGTGCCAGCAGTGTTGAAGGGCAGGGGAATGAAAAACTGTTTTTT.

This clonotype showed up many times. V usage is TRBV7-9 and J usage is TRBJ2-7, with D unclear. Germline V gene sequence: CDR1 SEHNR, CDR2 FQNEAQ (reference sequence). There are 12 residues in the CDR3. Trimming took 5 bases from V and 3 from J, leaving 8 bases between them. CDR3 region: CASSPTYYEQYF. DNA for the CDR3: TGTGCCAGCAGCCCAACATACTACGAGCAGTACTTC.

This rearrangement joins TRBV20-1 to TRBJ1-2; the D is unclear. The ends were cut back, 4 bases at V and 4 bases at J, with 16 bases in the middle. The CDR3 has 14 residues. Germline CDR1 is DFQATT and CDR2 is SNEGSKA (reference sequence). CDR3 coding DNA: TGCAGTGCTACCGAGGGTAGCGGGAGCTATGGCTACACCTTC. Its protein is CSATEGSGSYGYTF.

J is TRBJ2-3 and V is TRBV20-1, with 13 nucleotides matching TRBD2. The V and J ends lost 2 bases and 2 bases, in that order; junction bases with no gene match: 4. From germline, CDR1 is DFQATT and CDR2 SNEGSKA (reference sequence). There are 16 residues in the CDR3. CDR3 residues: CSARRLAGGHTDTQYF. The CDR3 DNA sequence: TGCAGTGCTAGAAGACTAGCGGGAGGCCACACAGATACGCAGTATTTT.

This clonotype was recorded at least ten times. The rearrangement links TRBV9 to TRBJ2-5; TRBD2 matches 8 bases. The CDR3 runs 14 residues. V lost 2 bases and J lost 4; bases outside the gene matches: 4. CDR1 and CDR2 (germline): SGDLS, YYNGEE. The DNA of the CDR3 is TGTGCCAGCAGCGTTACTAGCGGAGTAGAGACCCAGTACTTC. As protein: CASSVTSGVETQYF.

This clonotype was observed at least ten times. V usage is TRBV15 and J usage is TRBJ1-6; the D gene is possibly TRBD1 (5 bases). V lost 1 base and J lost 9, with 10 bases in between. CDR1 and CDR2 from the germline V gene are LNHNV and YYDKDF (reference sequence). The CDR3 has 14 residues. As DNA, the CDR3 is TGTGCCACCAGCAGAGTTCTGGGGGGTTCACCCCTCCACTTT. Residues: CATSRVLGGSPLHF.

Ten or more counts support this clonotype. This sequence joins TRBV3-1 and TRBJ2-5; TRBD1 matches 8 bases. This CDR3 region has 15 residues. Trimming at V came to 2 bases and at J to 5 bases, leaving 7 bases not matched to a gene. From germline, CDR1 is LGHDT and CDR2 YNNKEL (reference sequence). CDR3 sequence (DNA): TGTGCCAGCAGCCAAATGACAGGGGTTTGGGAGACCCAGTACTTC. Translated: CASSQMTGVWETQYF.

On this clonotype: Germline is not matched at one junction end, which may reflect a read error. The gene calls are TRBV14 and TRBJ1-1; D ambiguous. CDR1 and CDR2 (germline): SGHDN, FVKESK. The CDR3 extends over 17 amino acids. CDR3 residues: CASGQEGRRTKFTEAFF. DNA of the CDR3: TGTGCCAGCGGCCAAGAGGGCAGGAGGACCAAGTTCACTGAAGCTTTCTTT.

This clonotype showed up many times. The chain's CDR3 is CASIPAGTSGQETQYF. The CDR3 coding sequence is TGTGCCAGCATCCCCGCGGGGACTAGCGGCCAAGAGACCCAGTACTTC. V usage is TRBV12-3 or TRBV12-4 and J usage is TRBJ2-5; 11 bases are shared with TRBD2. Trimming at V came to 7 bases and at J to 1 base, leaving 8 bases not matched to a gene. The CDR3 runs to 16 residues.

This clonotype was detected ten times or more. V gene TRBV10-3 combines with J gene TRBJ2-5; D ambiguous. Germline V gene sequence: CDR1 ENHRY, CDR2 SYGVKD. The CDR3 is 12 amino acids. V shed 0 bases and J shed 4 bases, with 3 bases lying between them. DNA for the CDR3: TGTGCCATCAGTGAGTCAGGAGAGACCCAGTACTTC. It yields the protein CAISESGETQYF.

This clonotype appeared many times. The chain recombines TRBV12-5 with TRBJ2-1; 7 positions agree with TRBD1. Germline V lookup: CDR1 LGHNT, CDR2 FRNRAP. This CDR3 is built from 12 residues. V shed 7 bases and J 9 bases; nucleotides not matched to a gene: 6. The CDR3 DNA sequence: TGTGCTAGTGACAGGGGCGCCGGTGAGCAGTTCTTC. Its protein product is CASDRGAGEQFF. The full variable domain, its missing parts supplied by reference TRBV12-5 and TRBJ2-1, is DARVTQTPRHKVTEMGQEVTMRCQPILGHNTVFWYRQTMMQGLELLAYFRNRAPLDDSGMPKDRFSAEMPDATLATLKIQPSEPRDSAVYFCASDRGAGEQFFGPGTRLTVL.

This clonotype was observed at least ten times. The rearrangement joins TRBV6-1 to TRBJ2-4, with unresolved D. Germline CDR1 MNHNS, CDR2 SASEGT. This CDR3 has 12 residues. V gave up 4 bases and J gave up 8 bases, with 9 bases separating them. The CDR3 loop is CASSVRVYIQYF. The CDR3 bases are TGTGCCAGCAGTGTCCGGGTTTACATTCAGTACTTC.

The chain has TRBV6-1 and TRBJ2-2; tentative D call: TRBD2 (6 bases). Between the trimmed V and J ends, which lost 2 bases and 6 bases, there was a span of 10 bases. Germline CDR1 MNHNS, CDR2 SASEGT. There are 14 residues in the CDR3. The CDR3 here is CASSEYGGAGELFF. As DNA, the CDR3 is TGTGCCAGCAGTGAATATGGAGGGGCCGGGGAGCTGTTTTTT.

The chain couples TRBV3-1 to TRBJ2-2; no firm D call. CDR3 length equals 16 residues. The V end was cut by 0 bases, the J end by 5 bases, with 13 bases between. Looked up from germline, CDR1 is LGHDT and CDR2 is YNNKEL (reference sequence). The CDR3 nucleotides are TGTGCCAGCAGCCAAGAAAGAATTTTGTTGACCGGGGAGCTGTTTTTT. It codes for CASSQERILLTGELFF. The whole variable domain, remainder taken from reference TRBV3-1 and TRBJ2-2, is DTAVSQTPKYLVTQMGNDKSIKCEQNLGHDTMYWYKQDSKKFLKIMFSYNNKELIINETVPNRFSPKSPDKAHLNLHINSLELGDSAVYFCASSQERILLTGELFFGEGSRLTVL.

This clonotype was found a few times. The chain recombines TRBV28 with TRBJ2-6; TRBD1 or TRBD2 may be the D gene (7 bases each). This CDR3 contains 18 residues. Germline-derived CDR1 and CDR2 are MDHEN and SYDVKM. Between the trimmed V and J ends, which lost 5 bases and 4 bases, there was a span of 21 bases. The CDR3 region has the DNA TGTGCCAGCAGTCAACTAGGGGGCGCCGGGGGGGGGGCCAACGTCCTGACTTTC. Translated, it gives CASSQLGGAGGGANVLTF. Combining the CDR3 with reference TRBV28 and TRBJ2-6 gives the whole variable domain DVKVTQSSRYLVKRTGEKVFLECVQDMDHENMFWYRQDPGLGLRLIYFSYDVKMKEKGDIPEGYSVSREKKERFSLILESASTNQTSMYLCASSQLGGAGGGANVLTFGAGSRLTVL.

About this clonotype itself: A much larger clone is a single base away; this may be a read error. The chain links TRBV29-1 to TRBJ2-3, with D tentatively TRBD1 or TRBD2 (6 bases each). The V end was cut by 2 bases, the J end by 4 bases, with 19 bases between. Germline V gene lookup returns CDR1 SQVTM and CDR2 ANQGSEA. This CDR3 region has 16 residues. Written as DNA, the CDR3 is TGCAGCGTTGAATCAATGGGGGGCAGGAGCGCAGATACGCAGTATTTT. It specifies CSVESMGGRSADTQYF.

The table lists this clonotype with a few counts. CDR3 loop: CASSYDGSSYEQYF. CDR3 coding DNA: TGTGCCAGCAGCTACGACGGGAGCTCCTACGAGCAGTACTTC. The chain uses TRBV5-5 and TRBJ2-7; D possibly corresponds to TRBD2 (6 bases). Trimming pared 3 bases from V and 0 bases from J, leaving 10 bases between. CDR3 size: 14 residues. CDR1 is SGHKS, CDR2 YYEKEE, per germline (reference sequence). Combining the CDR3 with reference TRBV5-5 and TRBJ2-7 gives the whole variable domain DAGVTQSPTHLIKTRGQQVTLRCSPISGHKSVSWYQQVLGQGPQFIFQYYEKEERGRGNFPDRFSARQFPNYSSELNVNALLLGDSALYLCASSYDGSSYEQYFGPGTRLTVT.

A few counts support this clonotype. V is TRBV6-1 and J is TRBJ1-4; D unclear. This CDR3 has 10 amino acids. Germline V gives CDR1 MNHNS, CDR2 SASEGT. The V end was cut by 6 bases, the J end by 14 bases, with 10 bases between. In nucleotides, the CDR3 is TGTGCCAGCAGACACAGAGCCCTGTTTTTT. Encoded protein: CASRHRALFF.

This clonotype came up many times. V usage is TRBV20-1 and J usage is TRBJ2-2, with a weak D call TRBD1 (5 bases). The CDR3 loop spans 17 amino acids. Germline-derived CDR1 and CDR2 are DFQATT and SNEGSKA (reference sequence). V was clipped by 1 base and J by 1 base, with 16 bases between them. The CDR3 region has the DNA TGCAGTGCTAGAGGGGGTGACAGAACCGTGAACACCGGGGAGCTGTTTTTT. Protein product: CSARGGDRTVNTGELFF.

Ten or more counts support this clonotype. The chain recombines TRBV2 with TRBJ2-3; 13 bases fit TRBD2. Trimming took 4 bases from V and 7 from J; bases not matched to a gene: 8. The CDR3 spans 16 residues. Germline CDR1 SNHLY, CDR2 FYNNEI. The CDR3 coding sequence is TGTGCCAGCAGTGTTGGACTAGCGGGAGAAAGACATACGCAGTATTTT. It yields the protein CASSVGLAGERHTQYF. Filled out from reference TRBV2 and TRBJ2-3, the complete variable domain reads EPEVTQTPSHQVTQMGQEVILRCVPISNHLYFYWYRQILGQKVEFLVSFYNNEISEKSEIFDDQFSVERPDGSNFTLKIRSTKLEDSAMYFCASSVGLAGERHTQYFGPGTRLTVL.

The DNA of the CDR3 is TGTGCCAGTAGTATTGAACGCAATCAGCCCCAGCATTTT. Protein: CASSIERNQPQHF. This rearrangement joins TRBV19 to TRBJ1-5; the D is unclear. Trimming took off 3 bases at V and 2 bases at J, with 5 bases between the two ends. There are 13 residues in the CDR3. CDR1 and CDR2 from the germline V gene are LNHDA and SQIVND (reference sequence).

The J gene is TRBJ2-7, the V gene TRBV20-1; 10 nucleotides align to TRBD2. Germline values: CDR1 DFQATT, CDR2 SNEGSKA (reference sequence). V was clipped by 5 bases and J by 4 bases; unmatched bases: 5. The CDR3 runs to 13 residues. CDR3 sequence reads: CSAGGLAQYEQYF. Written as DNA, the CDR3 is TGCAGTGCTGGGGGACTAGCGCAATACGAGCAGTACTTC.

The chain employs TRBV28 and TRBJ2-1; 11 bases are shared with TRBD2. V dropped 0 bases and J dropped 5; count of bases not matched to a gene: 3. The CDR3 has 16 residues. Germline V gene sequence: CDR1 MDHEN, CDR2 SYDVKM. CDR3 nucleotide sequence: TGTGCCAGCAGTTTATGGACTAGCGGGATCAACAATGAGCAGTTCTTC. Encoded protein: CASSLWTSGINNEQFF.